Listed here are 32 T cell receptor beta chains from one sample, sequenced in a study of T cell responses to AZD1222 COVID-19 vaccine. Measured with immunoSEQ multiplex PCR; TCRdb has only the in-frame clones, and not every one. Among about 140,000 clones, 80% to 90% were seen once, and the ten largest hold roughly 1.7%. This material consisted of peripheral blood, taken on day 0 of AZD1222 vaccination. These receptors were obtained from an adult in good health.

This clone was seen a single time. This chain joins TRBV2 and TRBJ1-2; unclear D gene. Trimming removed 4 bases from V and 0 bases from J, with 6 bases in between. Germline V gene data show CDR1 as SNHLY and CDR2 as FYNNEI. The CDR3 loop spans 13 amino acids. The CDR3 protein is CASSASSNYGYTF. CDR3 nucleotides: TGTGCCAGCAGTGCGTCGTCTAACTATGGCTACACCTTC. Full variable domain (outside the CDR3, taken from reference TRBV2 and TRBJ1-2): EPEVTQTPSHQVTQMGQEVILRCVPISNHLYFYWYRQILGQKVEFLVSFYNNEISEKSEIFDDQFSVERPDGSNFTLKIRSTKLEDSAMYFCASSASSNYGYTFGSGTRLTVV.

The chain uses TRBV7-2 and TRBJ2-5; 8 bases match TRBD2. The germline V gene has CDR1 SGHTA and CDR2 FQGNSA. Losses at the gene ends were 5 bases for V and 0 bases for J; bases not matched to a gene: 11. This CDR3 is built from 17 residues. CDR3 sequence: CASSTRGSSGYQETQYF. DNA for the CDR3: TGTGCCAGCAGCACCCGTGGGTCTAGCGGGTACCAAGAGACCCAGTACTTC.

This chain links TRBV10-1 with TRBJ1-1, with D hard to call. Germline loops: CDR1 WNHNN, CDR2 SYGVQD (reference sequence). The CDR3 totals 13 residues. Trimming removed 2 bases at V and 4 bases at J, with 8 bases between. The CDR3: CASSELGLTEAFF. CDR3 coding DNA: TGCGCCAGCAGTGAGCTGGGCCTCACTGAAGCTTTCTTT.

This CDR3 reads CASSRQGYPEAFF. DNA of the CDR3: TGTGCCAGCAGTAGACAGGGGTACCCTGAAGCTTTCTTT. The gene calls are TRBV2 and TRBJ1-1; 8 positions agree with TRBD1. The CDR3 has 13 amino acids. In germline, CDR1 is SNHLY, CDR2 FYNNEI. Trimming took 5 bases from V and 6 from J; bases not matched to a gene: 5.

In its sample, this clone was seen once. CDR3 DNA sequence: TGTGCCAGCTCACCCCGAATGATTGGGGGGCTCAGCGACACTGAAGCTTTCTTT. It is translated as CASSPRMIGGLSDTEAFF. This chain links TRBV18 with TRBJ1-1; maybe TRBD1 (6 bases). V was pared by 3 bases and J by 3 bases, with 23 bases between. From germline, CDR1 is KGHSH and CDR2 LQKENI. The CDR3 is 18 amino acids.

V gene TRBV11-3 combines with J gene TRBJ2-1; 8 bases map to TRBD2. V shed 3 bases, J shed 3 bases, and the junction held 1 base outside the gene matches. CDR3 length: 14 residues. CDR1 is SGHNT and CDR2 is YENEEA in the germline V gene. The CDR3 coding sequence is TGTGCCAGCAGCTTCACTAGCGGCTACAATGAGCAGTTCTTC. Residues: CASSFTSGYNEQFF.

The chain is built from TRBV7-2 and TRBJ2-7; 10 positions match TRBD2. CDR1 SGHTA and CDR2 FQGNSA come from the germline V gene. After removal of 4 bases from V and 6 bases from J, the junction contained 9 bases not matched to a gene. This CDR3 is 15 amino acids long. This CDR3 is CASSSLAGAPSEQYF. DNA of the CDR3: TGTGCCAGCAGCTCCCTAGCGGGGGCGCCGTCCGAGCAGTACTTC.

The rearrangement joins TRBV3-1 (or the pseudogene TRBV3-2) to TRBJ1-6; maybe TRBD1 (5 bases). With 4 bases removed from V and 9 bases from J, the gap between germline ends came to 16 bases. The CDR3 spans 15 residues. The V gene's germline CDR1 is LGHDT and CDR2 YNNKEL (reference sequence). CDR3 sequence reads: CASSPNAGNASPLHF. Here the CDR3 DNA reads TGTGCCAGCAGCCCGAACGCAGGGAACGCTTCACCCCTCCACTTT.

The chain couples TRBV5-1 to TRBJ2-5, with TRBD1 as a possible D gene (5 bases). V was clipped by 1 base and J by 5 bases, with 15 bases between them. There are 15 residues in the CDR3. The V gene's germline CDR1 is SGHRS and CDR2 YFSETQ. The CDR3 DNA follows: TGCGCCAGCAGCTTGAATCCAGGGCTGTGGGAGACCCAGTACTTC. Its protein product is CASSLNPGLWETQYF.

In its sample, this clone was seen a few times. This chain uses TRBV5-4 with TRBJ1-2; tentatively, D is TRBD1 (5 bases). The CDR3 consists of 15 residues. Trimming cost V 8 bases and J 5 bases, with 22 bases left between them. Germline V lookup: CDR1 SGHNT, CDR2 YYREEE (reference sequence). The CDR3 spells CASSRGATYVYGYTF. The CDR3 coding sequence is TGTGCCAGTAGTCGGGGCGCTACCTACGTTTATGGCTACACCTTC.

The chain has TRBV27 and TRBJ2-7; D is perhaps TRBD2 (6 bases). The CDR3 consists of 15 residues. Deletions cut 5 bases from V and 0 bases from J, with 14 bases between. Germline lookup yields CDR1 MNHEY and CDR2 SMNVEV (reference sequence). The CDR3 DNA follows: TGTGCCAGCAGTGACCGGGACGGGAGCTCCTACGAGCAGTACTTC. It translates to CASSDRDGSSYEQYF.

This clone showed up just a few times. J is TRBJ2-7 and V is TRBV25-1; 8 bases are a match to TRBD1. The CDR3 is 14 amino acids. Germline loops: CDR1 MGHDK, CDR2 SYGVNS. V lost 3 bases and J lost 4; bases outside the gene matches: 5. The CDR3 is CASSDPGQEYEQYF. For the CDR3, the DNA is TGTGCCAGCAGTGACCCGGGACAGGAGTACGAGCAGTACTTC.

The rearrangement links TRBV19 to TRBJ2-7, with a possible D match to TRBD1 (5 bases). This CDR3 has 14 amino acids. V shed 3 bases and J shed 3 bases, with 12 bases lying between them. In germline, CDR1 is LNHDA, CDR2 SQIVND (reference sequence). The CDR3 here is CASSIGVQGYEQYF. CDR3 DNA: TGTGCCAGTAGTATCGGCGTGCAGGGCTACGAGCAGTACTTC.

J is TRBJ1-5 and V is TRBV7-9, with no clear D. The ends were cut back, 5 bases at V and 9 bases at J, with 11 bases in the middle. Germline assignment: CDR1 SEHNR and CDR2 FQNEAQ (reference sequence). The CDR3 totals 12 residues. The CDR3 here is CASSGEGGPQHF. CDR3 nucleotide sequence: TGTGCCAGCAGCGGTGAGGGAGGGCCCCAGCATTTT.

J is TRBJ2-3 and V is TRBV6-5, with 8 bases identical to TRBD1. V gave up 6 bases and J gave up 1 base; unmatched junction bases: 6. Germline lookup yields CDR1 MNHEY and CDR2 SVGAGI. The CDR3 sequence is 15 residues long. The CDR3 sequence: CASRMGQVRTDTQYF. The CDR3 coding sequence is TGTGCCAGCAGAATGGGACAGGTCCGCACAGATACGCAGTATTTT.

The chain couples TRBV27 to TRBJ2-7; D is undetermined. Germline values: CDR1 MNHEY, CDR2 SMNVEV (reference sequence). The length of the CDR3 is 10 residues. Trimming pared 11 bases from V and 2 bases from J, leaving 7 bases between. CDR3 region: CAATTYEQYF. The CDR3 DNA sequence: TGTGCCGCCACGACCTACGAGCAGTACTTC.

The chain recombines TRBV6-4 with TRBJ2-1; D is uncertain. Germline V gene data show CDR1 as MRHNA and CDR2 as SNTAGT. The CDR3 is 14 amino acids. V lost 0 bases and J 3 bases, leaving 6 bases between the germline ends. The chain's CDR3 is CASSDSASYNEQFF. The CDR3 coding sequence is TGTGCCAGCAGTGACTCTGCTAGCTACAATGAGCAGTTCTTC.

Here the CDR3 reads CASRNSGGGAFF. In nucleotides, the CDR3 is TGTGCCAGCAGGAACTCAGGGGGCGGCGCTTTCTTT. The chain is built from TRBV3-1 (or the pseudogene TRBV3-2) and TRBJ1-1, with 8 bases that match TRBD1. Trimming took 6 bases from V and 11 from J; bases not matched to a gene: 8. This CDR3 is 12 amino acids long. The germline CDR1 and CDR2 sequences are LGHDT and YNNKEL (reference sequence).

Here the CDR3 reads CASSSPRGNYGYTF. CDR3 sequence (DNA): TGTGCCAGCAGTTCGCCCAGAGGCAACTATGGCTACACCTTC. This chain uses TRBV2 with TRBJ1-2, with D unclear. The V and J ends lost 5 bases and 2 bases respectively, with 12 bases between them. The CDR3 is 14 residues long. Germline V gene lookup returns CDR1 SNHLY and CDR2 FYNNEI.

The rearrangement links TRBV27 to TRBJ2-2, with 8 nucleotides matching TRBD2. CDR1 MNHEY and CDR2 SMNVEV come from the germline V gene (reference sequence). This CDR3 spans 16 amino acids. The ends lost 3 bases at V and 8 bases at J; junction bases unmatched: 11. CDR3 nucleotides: TGTGCCAGCAGTTTCCGACTAGCGACCTCCCAGGGGGAGCTGTTTTTT. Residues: CASSFRLATSQGELFF.

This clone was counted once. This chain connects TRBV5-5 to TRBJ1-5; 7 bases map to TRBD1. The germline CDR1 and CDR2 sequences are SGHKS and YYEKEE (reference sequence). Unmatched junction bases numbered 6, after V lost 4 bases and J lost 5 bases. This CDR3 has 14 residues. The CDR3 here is CASSQGQSYQPQHF. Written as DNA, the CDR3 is TGTGCCAGCAGCCAGGGACAGTCATATCAGCCCCAGCATTTT.

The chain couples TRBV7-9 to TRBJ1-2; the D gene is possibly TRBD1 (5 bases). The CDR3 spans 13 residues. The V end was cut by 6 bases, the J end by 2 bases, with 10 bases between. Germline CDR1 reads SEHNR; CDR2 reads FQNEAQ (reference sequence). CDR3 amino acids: CASRNRGNYGYTF. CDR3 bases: TGTGCCAGCAGGAACCGGGGGAACTATGGCTACACCTTC.

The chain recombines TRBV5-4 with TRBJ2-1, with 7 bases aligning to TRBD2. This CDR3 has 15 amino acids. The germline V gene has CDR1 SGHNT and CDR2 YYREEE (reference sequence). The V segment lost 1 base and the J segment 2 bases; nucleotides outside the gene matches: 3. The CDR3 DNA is TGTGCCAGCAGCTTGCGGCTAGCGGCCTACAATGAGCAGTTCTTC. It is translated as CASSLRLAAYNEQFF.

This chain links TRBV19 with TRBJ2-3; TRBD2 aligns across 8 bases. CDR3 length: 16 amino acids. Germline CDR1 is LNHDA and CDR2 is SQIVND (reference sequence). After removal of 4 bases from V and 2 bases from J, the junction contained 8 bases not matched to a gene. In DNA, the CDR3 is TGTGCCAGTAGTAGACCGGGACTAGGAGACACAGATACGCAGTATTTT. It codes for CASSRPGLGDTDTQYF.

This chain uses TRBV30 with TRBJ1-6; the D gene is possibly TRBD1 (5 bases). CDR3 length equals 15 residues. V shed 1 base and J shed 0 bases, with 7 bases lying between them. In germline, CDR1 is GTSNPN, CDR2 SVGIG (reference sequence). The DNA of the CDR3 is TGTGCCTGGAGTGGGGGGAGCTCCTATAATTCACCCCTCCACTTT. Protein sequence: CAWSGGSSYNSPLHF. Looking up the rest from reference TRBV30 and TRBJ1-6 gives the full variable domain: SQTIHQWPATLVQPVGSPLSLECTVEGTSNPNLYWYRQAAGRGLQLLFYSVGIGQISSEVPQNLSASRPQDRQFILSSKKLLLSDSGFYLCAWSGGSSYNSPLHFGNGTRLTVT.

The CDR3 region is CASSFPLAKNIQYF. CDR3 DNA: TGTGCCAGCAGTTTCCCATTAGCCAAAAACATTCAGTACTTC. The chain uses TRBV28 and TRBJ2-4; D remains unclear. The CDR3 is 14 residues long. V lost 3 bases, J lost 0 bases, and 6 bases lay in between. Per the germline V gene, CDR1 is MDHEN and CDR2 is SYDVKM.

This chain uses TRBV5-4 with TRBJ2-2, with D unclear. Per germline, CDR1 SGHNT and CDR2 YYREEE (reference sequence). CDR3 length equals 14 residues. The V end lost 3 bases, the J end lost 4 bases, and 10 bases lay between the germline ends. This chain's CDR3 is CASSSDFTTGELFF. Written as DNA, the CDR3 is TGTGCCAGCAGCTCCGACTTTACCACCGGGGAGCTGTTTTTT. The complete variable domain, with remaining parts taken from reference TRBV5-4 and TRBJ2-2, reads ETGVTQSPTHLIKTRGQQVTLRCSSQSGHNTVSWYQQALGQGPQFIFQYYREEENGRGNFPPRFSGLQFPNYSSELNVNALELDDSALYLCASSSDFTTGELFFGEGSRLTVL.

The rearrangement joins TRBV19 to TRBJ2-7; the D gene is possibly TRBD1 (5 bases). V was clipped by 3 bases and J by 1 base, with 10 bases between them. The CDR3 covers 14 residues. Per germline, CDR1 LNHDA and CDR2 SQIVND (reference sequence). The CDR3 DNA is TGTGCCAGTAGTATGGTAGGGGTTTCCTACGAGCAGTACTTC. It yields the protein CASSMVGVSYEQYF.

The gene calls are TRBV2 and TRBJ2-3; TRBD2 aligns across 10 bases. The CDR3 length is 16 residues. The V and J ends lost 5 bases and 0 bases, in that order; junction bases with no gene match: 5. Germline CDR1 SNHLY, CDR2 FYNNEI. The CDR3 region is CASSPSGGLSTDTQYF. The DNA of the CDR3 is TGTGCCAGCAGTCCTAGCGGGGGCCTCAGCACAGATACGCAGTATTTT.

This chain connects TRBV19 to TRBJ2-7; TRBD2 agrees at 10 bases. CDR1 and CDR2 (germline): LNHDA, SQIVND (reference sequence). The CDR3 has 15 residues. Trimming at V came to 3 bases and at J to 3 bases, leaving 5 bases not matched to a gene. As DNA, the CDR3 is TGTGCCAGTAGTATTCCCGGGACTAGCGTCTACGAGCAGTACTTC. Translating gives CASSIPGTSVYEQYF.

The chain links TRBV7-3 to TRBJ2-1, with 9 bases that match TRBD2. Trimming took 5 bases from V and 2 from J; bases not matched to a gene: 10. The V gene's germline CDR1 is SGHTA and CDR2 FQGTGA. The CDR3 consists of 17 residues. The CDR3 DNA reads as TGTGCCAGCAGCCCCGAAGCGGCTAGCGGGGCCTACAATGAGCAGTTCTTC. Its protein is CASSPEAASGAYNEQFF.

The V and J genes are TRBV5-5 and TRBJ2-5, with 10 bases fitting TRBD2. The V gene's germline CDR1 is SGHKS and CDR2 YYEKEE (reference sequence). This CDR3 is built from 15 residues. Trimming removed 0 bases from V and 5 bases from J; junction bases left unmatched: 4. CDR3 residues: CASSLVIAGGETQYF. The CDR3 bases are TGTGCCAGCAGCTTGGTAATAGCGGGGGGTGAGACCCAGTACTTC. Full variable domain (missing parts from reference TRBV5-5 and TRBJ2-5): DAGVTQSPTHLIKTRGQQVTLRCSPISGHKSVSWYQQVLGQGPQFIFQYYEKEERGRGNFPDRFSARQFPNYSSELNVNALLLGDSALYLCASSLVIAGGETQYFGPGTRLLVL.